The clone carrying this T cell receptor beta chain appeared a few times. The antigen is undetermined. With 60 Vbeta and 13 Jbeta primers, the PCR was carried out. Only in-frame clones appear in the TCRdb table, and some are missing; sequencing was by immunoSEQ multiplex PCR. Seen here are 40,000 to 45,000 clones, around 62% observed once, and the top ten hold roughly 9.3%. This record comes from a study of cytomegalovirus exposure and HLA in healthy donors. Study-level points and caveats: There were a few CMV-associated chains whose specificity for CMV antigens was confirmed in vitro. Altogether, 150 to 200 TCR beta chains were recorded as cytomegalovirus-associated. Most TCR beta V segments were productive about 87% or about 30% of the time in an earlier analysis.

CDR1 and CDR2 (germline): SQVTM, ANQGSEA. The CDR3 is 13 amino acids. J was trimmed by 3 bases and V by 6 bases; bases with no gene match: 6. The sequencing input was PBMCs. The J gene is TRBJ1-2, the V gene TRBV29-1; 8 positions match TRBD1. This receptor was identified in a human donor in good health. This CDR3 reads CSVEDRVDYGYTF. Written as DNA, the CDR3 is TGCAGCGTAGAGGACAGGGTGGACTATGGCTACACCTTC.